This T cell receptor beta chain emerged from a study of memory CD4+ T cells and cytomegalovirus serostatus. The wider study: Of the healthy Belgian adults, 9 or 10 were CMV seropositive and about 24 seronegative.

Sequenced by immunoSEQ multiplex PCR; TCRdb stores in-frame clones only, minus some. In the table there are more than 45,000 clones, around 74% of which are singletons. The sort gate was single viable CD3+CD4+CD8-CD45RO+ cells for memory CD4+ T cells. The sample was memory CD4+ T cells from blood. The receptor was isolated from an adult in good health and CMV-seropositive.

CDR3 loop: CASSRSGTDNEKLFF. CDR3 DNA: TGCGCCAGCAGCCGGTCCGGGACAGATAATGAAAAACTGTTTTTT. The chain has TRBV5-1 and TRBJ1-4; 7 bases are shared with TRBD1. CDR1 and CDR2 from the germline V gene are SGHRS and YFSETQ. This CDR3 is built from 15 residues. The V segment lost 4 bases and the J segment 4 bases; nucleotides outside the gene matches: 7.